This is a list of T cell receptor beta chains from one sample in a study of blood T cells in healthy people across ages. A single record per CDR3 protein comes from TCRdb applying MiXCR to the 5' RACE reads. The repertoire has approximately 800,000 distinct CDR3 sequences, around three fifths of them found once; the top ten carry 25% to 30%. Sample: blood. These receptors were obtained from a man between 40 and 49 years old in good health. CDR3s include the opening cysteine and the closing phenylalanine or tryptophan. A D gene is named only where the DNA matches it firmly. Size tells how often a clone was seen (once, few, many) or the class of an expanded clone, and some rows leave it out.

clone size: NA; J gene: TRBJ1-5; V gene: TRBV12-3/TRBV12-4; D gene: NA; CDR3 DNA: TGTGCCAGCAGTTGGTGGGGAGCGGACGGGGGTTACAATCAGCCCCAGCATTTT; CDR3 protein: CASSWWGADGGYNQPQHF
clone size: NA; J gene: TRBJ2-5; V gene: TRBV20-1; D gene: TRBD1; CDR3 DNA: TGCAGTGCTCCTCGGACAGGGAGAGAGACCCAGTACTTC; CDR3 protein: CSAPRTGRETQYF
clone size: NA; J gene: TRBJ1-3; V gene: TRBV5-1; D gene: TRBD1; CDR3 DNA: TGCGCCAGCAAACTGACAGGGGGCGTCTCTGGAAACACCATATATTTT; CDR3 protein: CASKLTGGVSGNTIYF
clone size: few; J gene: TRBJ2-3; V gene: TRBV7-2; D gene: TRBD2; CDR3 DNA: TGTGCCAGCAGCTTAGGTCGTCTAGCGGGTTCCACAGATACGCAGTATTTT; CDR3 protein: CASSLGRLAGSTDTQYF
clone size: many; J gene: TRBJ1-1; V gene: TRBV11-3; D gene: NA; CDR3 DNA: TGTGCCAGCAGCGGCCGGAGGGTAGGGACTGAAGCTTTCTTT; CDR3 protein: CASSGRRVGTEAFF
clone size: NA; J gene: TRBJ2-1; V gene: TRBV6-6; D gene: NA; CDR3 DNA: TGTGCCAGCAGTTGGGTTTTTCTAAAGGGAGCCTACAATGAGCAGTTCTTC; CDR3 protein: CASSWVFLKGAYNEQFF
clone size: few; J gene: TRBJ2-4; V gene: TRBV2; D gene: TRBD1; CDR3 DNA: TGTGCCAGCAGTGCCCCCCACAGGGGAAACATTCAGTACTTC; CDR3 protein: CASSAPHRGNIQYF
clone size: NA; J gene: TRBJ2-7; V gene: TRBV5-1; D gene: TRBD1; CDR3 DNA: TGCGCCAGCAGCTTGGAAGGGGGCCACGAGCAGTACTTC; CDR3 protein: CASSLEGGHEQYF
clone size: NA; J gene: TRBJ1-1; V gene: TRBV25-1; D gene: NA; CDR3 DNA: TGTGCCAGCAGTACCTTGGGGAACACTGAAGCTTTCTTT; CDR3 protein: CASSTLGNTEAFF
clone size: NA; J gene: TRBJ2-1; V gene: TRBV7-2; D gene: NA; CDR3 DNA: TGTGCCAGCAGCTTAGGGATAGGAGGTGCCCAATACAATGAGCAGTTCTTC; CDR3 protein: CASSLGIGGAQYNEQFF
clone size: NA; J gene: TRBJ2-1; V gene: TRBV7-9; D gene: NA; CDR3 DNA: TGTGCCAGCAGCTCGCGGCCCTATCGCCCTCCCTACAATGAGCAGTTCTTC; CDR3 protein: CASSSRPYRPPYNEQFF
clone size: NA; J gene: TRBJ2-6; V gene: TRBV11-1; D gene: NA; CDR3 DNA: TGTGCCAGCAGCCCAATATCCTCTGGGGCCAACGTCCTGACTTTC; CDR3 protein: CASSPISSGANVLTF
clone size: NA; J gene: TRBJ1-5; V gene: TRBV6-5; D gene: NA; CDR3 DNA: TGTGCCAGCAGTTACTCCGATCGCTTACAGCCCCAGCATTTT; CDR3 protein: CASSYSDRLQPQHF
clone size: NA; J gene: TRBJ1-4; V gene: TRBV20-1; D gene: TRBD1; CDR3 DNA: TGCAGTGCTAGAGCCGCCCGGGACAGCGAAAAACTGTTTTTT; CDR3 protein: CSARAARDSEKLFF
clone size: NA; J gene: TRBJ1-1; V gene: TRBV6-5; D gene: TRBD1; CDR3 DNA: TGTGCCAGCAGTTACGGGGACAGGGGGAACACTGAAGCTTTCTTT; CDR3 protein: CASSYGDRGNTEAFF
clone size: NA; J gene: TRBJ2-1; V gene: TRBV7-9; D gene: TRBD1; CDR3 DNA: TGTGCCAGCAGCGATTTTATGCAGACAGGGCTATACAATGAGCAGTTCTTC; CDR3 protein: CASSDFMQTGLYNEQFF
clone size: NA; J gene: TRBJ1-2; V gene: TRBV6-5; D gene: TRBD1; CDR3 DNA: TGTGCCAGCAGTTACCCCTCCGGACAGGGACTGGGGGGCTACACCTTC; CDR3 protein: CASSYPSGQGLGGYTF
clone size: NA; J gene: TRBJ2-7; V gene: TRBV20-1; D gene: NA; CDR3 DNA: TGCAGTGCTAGAGGCGCCTTCTACGAGCAGTACTTC; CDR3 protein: CSARGAFYEQYF
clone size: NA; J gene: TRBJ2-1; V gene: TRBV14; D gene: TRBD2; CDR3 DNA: TGTGCCAGCAAATCAGTCCGGGAGATCGGGGGGTATGAGCAGTTCTTC; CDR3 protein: CASKSVREIGGYEQFF
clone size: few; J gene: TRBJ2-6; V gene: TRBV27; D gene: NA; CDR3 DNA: TGTGCCAGCAGTTTAGTCAGCCCCTCTGGGGCCAACGTCCTGACTTTC; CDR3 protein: CASSLVSPSGANVLTF
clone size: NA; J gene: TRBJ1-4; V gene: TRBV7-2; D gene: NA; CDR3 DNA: TGTGCCAGCAGCTCCTTCGTTGGGGCTGAAAAACTGTTTTTT; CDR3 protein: CASSSFVGAEKLFF
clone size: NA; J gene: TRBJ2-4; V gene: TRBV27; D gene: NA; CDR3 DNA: TGTGCCTCGGGACGCATTGAAGACATTCAGTACTTC; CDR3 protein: CASGRIEDIQYF
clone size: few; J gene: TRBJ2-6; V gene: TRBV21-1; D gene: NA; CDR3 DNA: TGTGCCGGGGTGGGGGCCAACGTCCTGACTTTC; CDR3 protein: CAGVGANVLTF
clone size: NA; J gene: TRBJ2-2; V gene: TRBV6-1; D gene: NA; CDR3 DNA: TGTGCCAGCAGTGTCAGACCGGGAACCGGGGAGCTGTTTTTT; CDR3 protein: CASSVRPGTGELFF
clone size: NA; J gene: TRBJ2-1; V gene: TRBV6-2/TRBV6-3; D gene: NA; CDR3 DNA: TGTGCCAGCAGTAAACCAGTGTACGAGCAGTTCTTC; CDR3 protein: CASSKPVYEQFF
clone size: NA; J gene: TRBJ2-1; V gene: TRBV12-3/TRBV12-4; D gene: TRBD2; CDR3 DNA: TGTGCCAGCAGTCGGACTAGCGGGACGTTCTTC; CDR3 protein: CASSRTSGTFF
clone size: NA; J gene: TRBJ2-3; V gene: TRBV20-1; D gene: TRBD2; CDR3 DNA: TGCAGTGCTAGAGAAATAACTAGCGGGGGGCGGGGGAGAGATACGCAGTATTTT; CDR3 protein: CSAREITSGGRGRDTQYF
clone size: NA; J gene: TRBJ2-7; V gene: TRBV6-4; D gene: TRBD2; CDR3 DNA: TGTGCCAGCAGTGTTATTATCGACCAGCGGGGGGACTCCTACGAGCAGTACTTC; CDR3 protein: CASSVIIDQRGDSYEQYF
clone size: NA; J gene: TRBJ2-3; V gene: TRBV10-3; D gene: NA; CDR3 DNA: TGTGCCATCGGCGAAGCGGGCACAGATACGCAGTATTTT; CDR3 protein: CAIGEAGTDTQYF
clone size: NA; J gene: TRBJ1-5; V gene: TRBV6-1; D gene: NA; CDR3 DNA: TGTGCCAGCAGTGAAAATTCGATTAGCTTTCAGCCCCAGCATTTT; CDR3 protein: CASSENSISFQPQHF
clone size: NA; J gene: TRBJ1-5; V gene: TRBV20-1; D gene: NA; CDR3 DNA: TGCAGTGCAGGAAGAGGAACCGGGGGGTATAGCAATCAGCCCCAGCATTTT; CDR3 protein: CSAGRGTGGYSNQPQHF
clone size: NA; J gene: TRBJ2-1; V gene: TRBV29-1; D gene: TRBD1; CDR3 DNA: TGCAGCGTTGAGGGACAGCGCCAGTACAATGAGCAGTTCTTC; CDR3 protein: CSVEGQRQYNEQFF
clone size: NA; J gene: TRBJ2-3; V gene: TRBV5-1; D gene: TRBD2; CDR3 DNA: TGCGCCAGCAGCTTGGATGGGCTAGCGGAGGATACGCAGTATTTT; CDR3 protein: CASSLDGLAEDTQYF
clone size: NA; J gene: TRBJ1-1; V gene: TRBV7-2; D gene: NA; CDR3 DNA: TGTGCCAGCGCGGACAGTGAAGCTTTCTTT; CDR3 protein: CASADSEAFF
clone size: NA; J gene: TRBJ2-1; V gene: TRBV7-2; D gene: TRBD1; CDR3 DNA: TGTGCCAGCAGCAACAGGGGAGTTTACAATGAGCAGTTCTTC; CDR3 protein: CASSNRGVYNEQFF
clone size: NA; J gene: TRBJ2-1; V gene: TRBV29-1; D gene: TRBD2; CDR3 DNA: TGCAGCGCCCAAGGGACTAGCGGATACAATGAGCAGTTCTTC; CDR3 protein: CSAQGTSGYNEQFF
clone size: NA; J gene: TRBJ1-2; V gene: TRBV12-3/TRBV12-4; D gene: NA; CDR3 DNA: TGTGCCAGCACCTTACTGGGTTTGAACTATGGCTACACCTTC; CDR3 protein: CASTLLGLNYGYTF
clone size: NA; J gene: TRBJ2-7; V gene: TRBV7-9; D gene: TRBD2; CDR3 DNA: TGTGCCAGCAGCTTGCTCGGGACTAGCGAAACCTACGAGCAGTACTTC; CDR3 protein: CASSLLGTSETYEQYF
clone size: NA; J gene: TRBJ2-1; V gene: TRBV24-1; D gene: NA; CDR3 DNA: TGTGCCACCAGTGACCCGCGGGCGGGGCTCTCCTACAATGAGCAGTTCTTC; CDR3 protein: CATSDPRAGLSYNEQFF
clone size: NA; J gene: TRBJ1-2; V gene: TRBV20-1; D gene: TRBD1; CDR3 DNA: TGCAGTGCTAGAGTCCCAGGTGGGACAGGGTTCTTTGGTGGCTACACCTTC; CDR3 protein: CSARVPGGTGFFGGYTF
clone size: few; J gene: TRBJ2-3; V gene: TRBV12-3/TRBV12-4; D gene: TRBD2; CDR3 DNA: TGTGCCAGCAGTCCGCTAGCGGGGCGCACAGATACGCAGTATTTT; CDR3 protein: CASSPLAGRTDTQYF
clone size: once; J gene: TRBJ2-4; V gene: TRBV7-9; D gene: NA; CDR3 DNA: TGTGCCAGCAGCTTACAACAGGGAATAGCCAAAAACATTCAGTACTTC; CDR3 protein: CASSLQQGIAKNIQYF
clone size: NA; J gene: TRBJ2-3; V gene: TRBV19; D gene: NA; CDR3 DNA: TGTGCCAGTAGTATAGGGTTTCAGGGAAGGTACACAGATACGCAGTATTTT; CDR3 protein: CASSIGFQGRYTDTQYF
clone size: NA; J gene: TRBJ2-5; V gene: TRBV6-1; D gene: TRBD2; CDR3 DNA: TGTGCCAGCAGTGGCCCGGGACTAGCGGGCGGGACCCAGTACTTC; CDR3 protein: CASSGPGLAGGTQYF
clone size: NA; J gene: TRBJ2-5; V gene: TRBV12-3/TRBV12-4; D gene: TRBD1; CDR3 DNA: TGTGCCAGCAGTTTTGCGAGAGGGGGCAGGGAGCAGTACTTC; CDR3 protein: CASSFARGGREQYF
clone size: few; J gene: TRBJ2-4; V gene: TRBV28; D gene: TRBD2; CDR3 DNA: TGTGCCAGCAGTTTTGGGGGGGACGCAAACATTCAGTACTTC; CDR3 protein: CASSFGGDANIQYF
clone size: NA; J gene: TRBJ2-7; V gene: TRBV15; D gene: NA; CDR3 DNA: TGTGCCACCGGGCAGGCCAATTACAATGAGCAGTACTTC; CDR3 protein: CATGQANYNEQYF
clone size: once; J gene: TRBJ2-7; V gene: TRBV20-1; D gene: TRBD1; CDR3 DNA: TGCAGTGTTTCGGGGAGAGGACAGGCGTCCTACGAGCAGTACTTC; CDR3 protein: CSVSGRGQASYEQYF
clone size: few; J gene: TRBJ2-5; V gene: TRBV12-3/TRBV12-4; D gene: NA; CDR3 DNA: TGTGCCAGCAGACGCCCGGGGGGCCGGGAGACCCAGTACTTC; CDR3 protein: CASRRPGGRETQYF
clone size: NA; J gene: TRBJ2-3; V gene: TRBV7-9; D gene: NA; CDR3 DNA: TGTGCCAGCAGCTTCAGCCAGGATACGCAGTATTTT; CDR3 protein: CASSFSQDTQYF
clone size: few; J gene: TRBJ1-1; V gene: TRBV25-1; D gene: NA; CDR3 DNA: TGTGCCAGCAGTGTCCGGGTGGCAGGGGTTTCAAATGAAGCTTTCTTT; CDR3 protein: CASSVRVAGVSNEAFF
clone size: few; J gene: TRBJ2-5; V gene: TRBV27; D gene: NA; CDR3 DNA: TGTGCCAGCAGTTTGTTAACGGGGGAGACCCAGTACTTC; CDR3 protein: CASSLLTGETQYF
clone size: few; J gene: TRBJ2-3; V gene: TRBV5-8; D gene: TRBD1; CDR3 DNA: TGTGCCAGCAGCTTGTTAATCCGGGACAGGGCCACAGATACGCAGTATTTT; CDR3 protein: CASSLLIRDRATDTQYF
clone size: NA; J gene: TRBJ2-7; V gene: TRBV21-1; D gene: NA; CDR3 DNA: TGTGCCAGCAGCAAAGTCGCCAACCCAGAGGGCGAGCAGTACTTC; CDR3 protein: CASSKVANPEGEQYF
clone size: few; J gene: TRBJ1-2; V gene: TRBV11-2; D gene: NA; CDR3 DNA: TGTGCCAGCAGCTTAGGCCCACAGGGCTTTCGGGACTATGGCTACACCTTC; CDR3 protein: CASSLGPQGFRDYGYTF
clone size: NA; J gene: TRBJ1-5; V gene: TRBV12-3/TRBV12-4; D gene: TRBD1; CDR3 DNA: TGTGCCAGCAGACAGGGACAGAGGAATCAGCCCCAGCATTTT; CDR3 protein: CASRQGQRNQPQHF